A single sample gave rise to the 29 T cell receptor beta chains below, sequenced in a study of cytomegalovirus exposure and HLA in healthy donors. Sequencing was performed with immunoSEQ multiplex PCR; in TCRdb, only in-frame clones are kept and a portion is missing. In the table there are about 160,000 clones, 84% of which are singletons. The specimen sequenced was PBMCs. These receptors came from a man in his thirties or forties in good health and CMV-seropositive.

The genes are TRBV13 and TRBJ2-3; TRBD1 might be the D (6 bases). The germline CDR1 and CDR2 sequences are PRHDT and FYEKMQ (reference sequence). This CDR3 is built from 14 residues. The germline V and J ends were trimmed by 4 bases and 3 bases, with 11 bases remaining between them. CDR3 protein: CASSSDRSTDTQYF. CDR3 nucleotide sequence: TGTGCCAGCAGCTCCGACAGGTCTACAGATACGCAGTATTTT. Full variable domain (rest looked up from reference TRBV13 and TRBJ2-3): AAGVIQSPRHLIKEKRETATLKCYPIPRHDTVYWYQQGPGQDPQFLISFYEKMQSDKGSIPDRFSAQQFSDYHSELNMSSLELGDSALYFCASSSDRSTDTQYFGPGTRLTVL.

This clone has only one observation. The rearrangement joins TRBV28 to TRBJ1-4; D may be TRBD1 (6 bases). The V end lost 5 bases, the J end lost 5 bases, and 18 bases lay between the germline ends. Germline V gene lookup returns CDR1 MDHEN and CDR2 SYDVKM. The CDR3 has 16 amino acids. DNA of the CDR3: TGTGCCAGCAGTCCCACTCAGACAGGTCTAAATGAAAAACTGTTTTTT. It codes for CASSPTQTGLNEKLFF.

This clone showed up just once. The chain is built from TRBV30 and TRBJ2-5; possible D gene TRBD1, 7 bases. Germline loops: CDR1 GTSNPN, CDR2 SVGIG (reference sequence). The germline V and J ends were trimmed by 5 bases and 7 bases, with 11 bases remaining between them. The CDR3 length is 11 residues. CDR3 nucleotide sequence: TGTGCCTGGGACCAGGGGGGGACCCAGTACTTC. It encodes CAWDQGGTQYF.

J is TRBJ1-5 and V is TRBV29-1; D remains ambiguous. With 4 bases removed from V and 3 bases from J, the gap between germline ends came to 10 bases. This CDR3 has 13 residues. In germline, CDR1 is SQVTM, CDR2 ANQGSEA. The CDR3 protein is CSVAMEYNQPQHF. The CDR3 nucleotides are TGCAGCGTTGCCATGGAGTACAATCAGCCCCAGCATTTT.

This clone was observed many times. Other DNA sequences in this sample translate to the same CDR3. The chain links TRBV7-9 to TRBJ1-2, with TRBD1 identical over 7 bases. The CDR3 length is 12 residues. The V segment lost 4 bases and the J segment 6 bases; nucleotides outside the gene matches: 2. Germline V gene sequence: CDR1 SEHNR, CDR2 FQNEAQ (reference sequence). CDR3 nucleotides: TGTGCCAGCAGCTCACAGGGGAATGGCTACACCTTC. Its protein product is CASSSQGNGYTF.

This clone was seen a handful of times. V usage is TRBV28 and J usage is TRBJ2-5; TRBD1 is a possible D gene (6 bases). The CDR3 extends over 14 amino acids. The ends were cut back, 5 bases at V and 4 bases at J, with 14 bases in the middle. Germline V lookup: CDR1 MDHEN, CDR2 SYDVKM. CDR3 protein: CASSPGQLRETQYF. CDR3 in DNA: TGTGCCAGCAGTCCAGGACAGCTTAGAGAGACCCAGTACTTC.

V usage is TRBV6-5 and J usage is TRBJ1-3, with D perhaps TRBD1 (6 bases). Germline-derived CDR1 and CDR2 are MNHEY and SVGAGI. This CDR3 is 14 amino acids long. The V end lost 0 bases, the J end lost 3 bases, and 6 bases lay between the germline ends. The chain's CDR3 is CASSYSQGGNTIYF. The CDR3, as DNA: TGTGCCAGCAGTTACTCACAGGGTGGAAACACCATATATTTT.

This chain connects TRBV28 to TRBJ2-7; 13 bases are a match to TRBD2. This CDR3 has 16 amino acids. The J segment lost 2 bases and the V segment lost 6 bases, leaving 7 bases of the junction unmatched. Per germline, CDR1 MDHEN and CDR2 SYDVKM. The CDR3 is CASSLGGTSGAYEQYF. The CDR3 DNA is TGTGCCAGCAGCCTAGGGGGGACTAGCGGGGCCTACGAGCAGTACTTC.

The chain has TRBV10-2 and TRBJ1-2, with 9 bases identical to TRBD1. Per germline, CDR1 WSHSY and CDR2 SAAADI. The ends lost 6 bases at V and 4 bases at J; junction bases unmatched: 6. The CDR3 is 14 amino acids. CDR3 DNA: TGCGCCAGCAGACAGGACAGGGGACTCTATGGCTACACCTTC. Encoded protein: CASRQDRGLYGYTF.

V usage is TRBV6-6 and J usage is TRBJ1-2; 9 bases line up with TRBD1. CDR3 length: 15 residues. Germline trimming cut 7 bases from V and 4 bases from J; bases unmatched to any gene: 10. CDR1 and CDR2 from the germline V gene are MNHNY and SVGAGI (reference sequence). The CDR3 DNA reads as TGTGCCAGCACCTCCGGACAGGGGCAGAGCTATGGCTACACCTTC. Translated: CASTSGQGQSYGYTF.

This chain connects TRBV18 to TRBJ1-6, with 12 bases fitting TRBD1. Germline V gives CDR1 KGHSH, CDR2 LQKENI. The CDR3 spans 15 residues. The V and J ends lost 4 bases and 10 bases, in that order; junction bases with no gene match: 5. CDR3 DNA sequence: TGTGCCAGCTCACGGGGACAGGGGGCGCGGTCACCCCTCCACTTT. Translated, it gives CASSRGQGARSPLHF.

This sequence joins TRBV2 and TRBJ1-1; 12 bases fit TRBD1. Unmatched junction bases numbered 15, after V lost 8 bases and J lost 5 bases. CDR1 is SNHLY and CDR2 is FYNNEI in the germline V gene. This CDR3 has 17 residues. The CDR3 DNA sequence: TGTGCCAGCTGGACCCCGGGACAGGGGGCCGCGGGGACTGAAGCTTTCTTT. It encodes CASWTPGQGAAGTEAFF.

This chain connects TRBV19 to TRBJ2-7, with TRBD1 matching over 11 bases. The trim removed 5 bases at V and 5 bases at J, leaving 20 bases unmatched. The germline V gene encodes CDR1 LNHDA and CDR2 SQIVND (reference sequence). CDR3 length: 19 residues. CDR3 sequence: CASSRDYPRGTGGRNEQYF. CDR3 in DNA: TGTGCCAGTAGTCGAGACTACCCTAGGGGGACAGGGGGTAGGAACGAGCAGTACTTC.

This sequence joins TRBV5-1 and TRBJ2-6, with D maybe TRBD1 (5 bases). The CDR3 is 16 amino acids. CDR1 is SGHRS and CDR2 is YFSETQ in the germline V gene. The V gene lost 3 bases and the J gene lost 2 bases, with 12 bases spanning the gap. CDR3 region: CASSSPQGAGANVLTF. Here the CDR3 DNA reads TGCGCCAGCAGCTCCCCCCAAGGGGCTGGGGCCAACGTCCTGACTTTC.

The J gene is TRBJ1-2, the V gene TRBV19; no clear D gene. CDR1 LNHDA and CDR2 SQIVND come from the germline V gene (reference sequence). Trimming cost V 10 bases and J 0 bases, with 15 bases left between them. The CDR3 is 14 residues long. This chain's CDR3 is CATSGGEANYGYTF. Here the CDR3 DNA reads TGTGCCACCTCCGGCGGGGAAGCTAACTATGGCTACACCTTC.

The V and J genes are TRBV5-1 and TRBJ1-1; D unresolved. Germline CDR1 reads SGHRS; CDR2 reads YFSETQ. V dropped 0 bases and J dropped 0 bases, with 6 bases sitting between them. The CDR3 covers 14 residues. The CDR3: CASSLDPMNTEAFF. The DNA of the CDR3 is TGCGCCAGCAGCTTGGATCCTATGAACACTGAAGCTTTCTTT. Combining the CDR3 with reference TRBV5-1 and TRBJ1-1 gives the whole variable domain KAGVTQTPRYLIKTRGQQVTLSCSPISGHRSVSWYQQTPGQGLQFLFEYFSETQRNKGNFPGRFSGRQFSNSRSEMNVSTLELGDSALYLCASSLDPMNTEAFFGQGTRLTVV.

This chain's CDR3 is CASSVGLSSSYNEQFF. CDR3 coding DNA: TGTGCCAGCAGCGTAGGGCTTTCAAGCTCCTACAATGAGCAGTTCTTC. J is TRBJ2-1 and V is TRBV9; D not resolved. The V gene's germline CDR1 is SGDLS and CDR2 YYNGEE. CDR3 length equals 16 residues. V dropped 0 bases and J dropped 0 bases, with 10 bases sitting between them.

V usage is TRBV7-2 and J usage is TRBJ2-7; the D is unclear. V was trimmed by 5 bases and J by 4 bases, leaving 9 bases between them. Germline-derived CDR1 and CDR2 are SGHTA and FQGNSA. This CDR3 spans 12 amino acids. The CDR3 DNA follows: TGTGCCAGCAGCCCAAACCAGTACGAGCAGTACTTC. Encoded protein: CASSPNQYEQYF.

This clone came up once. Other nucleotide sequences from this sample produce the same CDR3. The chain combines TRBV5-1 with TRBJ2-1; no definite D call. The CDR3 is 14 residues long. Germline CDR1 is SGHRS and CDR2 is YFSETQ. Deletions cut 4 bases from V and 1 base from J, with 9 bases between. The CDR3 DNA reads TGCGCCAGCAGCACGTCAGGTTCCTACAATGAGCAGTTCTTC. It is translated as CASSTSGSYNEQFF.

The rearrangement uses TRBV28 and TRBJ2-7, with 8 bases fitting TRBD2. This CDR3 is 22 amino acids long. Germline V gene data show CDR1 as MDHEN and CDR2 as SYDVKM. The trim removed 6 bases at V and 3 bases at J, leaving 31 bases unmatched. CDR3 DNA sequence: TGTGCCAGCAGCCCAATCACAGAGGCCAGGGGTCGGGCGGGGGGCCGGCGCTACGAGCAGTACTTC. Protein product: CASSPITEARGRAGGRRYEQYF.

The chain combines TRBV2 with TRBJ1-4; 9 nucleotides line up with TRBD1. The CDR3 extends over 13 amino acids. Trimming removed 6 bases from V and 7 bases from J; junction bases left unmatched: 3. Germline V lookup: CDR1 SNHLY, CDR2 FYNNEI. The CDR3 here is CASRGQGGEKLFF. The DNA for the CDR3 is TGTGCCAGCAGGGGACAGGGAGGTGAAAAACTGTTTTTT.

The chain employs TRBV7-9 and TRBJ2-2; D is uncertain. V shed 5 bases and J shed 1 base, with 8 bases lying between them. The CDR3 is 14 residues long. The germline V gene has CDR1 SEHNR and CDR2 FQNEAQ (reference sequence). CDR3 sequence (DNA): TGTGCCAGCAGCGGTCTACGGAACACCGGGGAGCTGTTTTTT. This encodes CASSGLRNTGELFF.

The V gene is TRBV7-3, the J gene TRBJ1-6; D might be TRBD1 (6 bases). The CDR3 contains 14 residues. Trimming took off 5 bases at V and 9 bases at J, with 14 bases between the two ends. Germline V gene data show CDR1 as SGHTA and CDR2 as FQGTGA. This chain's CDR3 is CASSPGTKGSPLHF. The CDR3 DNA reads TGTGCCAGCAGCCCCGGGACAAAAGGTTCACCCCTCCACTTT. The full variable domain, completed using reference TRBV7-3 and TRBJ1-6, is GAGVSQTPSNKVTEKGKYVELRCDPISGHTALYWYRQSLGQGPEFLIYFQGTGAADDSGLPNDRFFAVRPEGSVSTLKIQRTERGDSAVYLCASSPGTKGSPLHFGNGTRLTVT.

V is TRBV7-2 and J is TRBJ2-2, with TRBD1 as a possible D gene (6 bases). The CDR3 is 16 amino acids. V lost 5 bases and J 5 bases, leaving 18 bases between the germline ends. Germline assignment: CDR1 SGHTA and CDR2 FQGNSA. The CDR3 coding sequence is TGTGCCAGCAGCACCACGACAGGAAGTTTAACCGGGGAGCTGTTTTTT. Amino acid sequence: CASSTTTGSLTGELFF.

This chain joins TRBV19 and TRBJ1-2, with 7 bases matching TRBD1. Germline loops: CDR1 LNHDA, CDR2 SQIVND (reference sequence). CDR3 size: 16 residues. J lost 8 bases, V lost 4 bases, and 16 bases had no gene match. For the CDR3, the DNA is TGTGCCAGTAGTACCCTTAGGGACAGCCGTGATAGGGGCTACACCTTC. Translation gives CASSTLRDSRDRGYTF.

This chain links TRBV28 with TRBJ2-7; TRBD2 aligns across 10 bases. This CDR3 region has 16 residues. The ends lost 6 bases at V and 0 bases at J; junction bases unmatched: 8. Germline CDR1 is MDHEN and CDR2 is SYDVKM. The CDR3 region is CASRVAGTSASYEQYF. CDR3 bases: TGTGCCAGCAGAGTCGCGGGGACTAGCGCCTCCTACGAGCAGTACTTC.

The sample holds a few counts of this clone. The chain links TRBV19 to TRBJ2-7, with D tentatively TRBD2 (6 bases). Germline-derived CDR1 and CDR2 are LNHDA and SQIVND (reference sequence). V lost 3 bases, J lost 7 bases, and 10 bases lay in between. The CDR3 runs 12 residues. This chain's CDR3 is CASSMEGGEQYF. The CDR3 DNA follows: TGTGCCAGTAGTATGGAGGGAGGAGAGCAGTACTTC.

V gene TRBV2 combines with J gene TRBJ2-2; D perhaps matches TRBD2 (5 bases). The V gene lost 6 bases and the J gene lost 4 bases, with 12 bases spanning the gap. CDR1 SNHLY and CDR2 FYNNEI come from the germline V gene. There are 14 residues in the CDR3. DNA of the CDR3: TGTGCCAGCAGCCTAGGACTTTCCACCGGGGAGCTGTTTTTT. Protein sequence: CASSLGLSTGELFF.

The V gene is TRBV28, the J gene TRBJ1-2; 11 bases map to TRBD1. With 5 bases clipped from V and 4 bases from J, the junction kept 9 bases outside the gene matches. Germline assignment: CDR1 MDHEN and CDR2 SYDVKM. The CDR3 extends over 16 amino acids. CDR3 in DNA: TGTGCCAGCAGTCTCATTGAGGGACAGGGGGGCTATGGCTACACCTTC. This encodes CASSLIEGQGGYGYTF.